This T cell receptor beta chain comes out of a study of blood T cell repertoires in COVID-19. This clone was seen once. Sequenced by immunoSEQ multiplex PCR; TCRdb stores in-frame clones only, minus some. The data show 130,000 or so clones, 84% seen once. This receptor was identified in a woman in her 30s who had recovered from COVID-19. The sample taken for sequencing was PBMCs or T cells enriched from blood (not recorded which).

CDR3 DNA sequence: TGTGCCAGCAGTGACTCTCGACAGGGGGCGGCTAATTGGAATCAGCCCCAGCATTTT. Its translation: CASSDSRQGAANWNQPQHF. This chain links TRBV6-4 with TRBJ1-5; 10 nucleotides match TRBD1. The trim removed 0 bases at V and 4 bases at J, leaving 12 bases unmatched. Germline CDR1 is MRHNA and CDR2 is SNTAGT. This CDR3 is 19 amino acids long.